The 23 T cell receptor beta chains presented below share a single source sample, sequenced in a study of T cells after yellow fever vaccination (dated by TCRdb to between 2017 and 2020). In the paper's terms, the treatment or condition label means: live attenuated yellow fever vaccine strain. The library was generated by 5' RACE. Sequencer: Illumina HiSeq 2500. TCRdb trimmed the raw reads at Q25, called clones with MiXCR and kept productive beta chains. Rows matching on CDR3 protein sequence are summarized as one entry with the most common DNA and genes. This sample gives hundreds of thousands of distinct CDR3 sequences in total; over 9% of them show up just once. The ten largest make up under 15% of the sample. The source material was PBMCs, sampled on the day of the yellow fever booster vaccination. Receptor source: a man aged 30 to 39 who received the YFV17D yellow fever vaccine.

This clonotype was counted at least ten times. The gene calls are TRBV5-6 and TRBJ2-3, with 8 bases identical to TRBD2. The trim removed 4 bases at V and 8 bases at J, leaving 12 bases unmatched. Germline-derived CDR1 and CDR2 are SGHDT and YYEEEE. The CDR3 contains 15 residues. CDR3 amino acids: CASSRIGLARGTQYF. The CDR3 nucleotides read TGTGCCAGCAGCCGCATAGGACTAGCCCGTGGTACGCAGTATTTT.

The chain joins TRBV29-1 to TRBJ2-2; TRBD1 matches at 8 bases. This CDR3 has 18 residues. The junction had 19 bases not matched to a gene; V was cut back by 6 bases and J by 4 bases. From germline, CDR1 is SQVTM and CDR2 ANQGSEA. The CDR3 reads CSVITNDRGSFRTGELFF. CDR3 DNA: TGCAGCGTCATTACCAACGACAGGGGATCGTTTCGCACCGGGGAGCTGTTTTTT.

This clonotype was observed a few times. This chain links TRBV12-3 or TRBV12-4 with TRBJ1-1; D is ambiguous. This CDR3 has 14 residues. Trimming stripped 5 bases from V and 8 bases from J, with 18 bases between. The CDR3 DNA reads TGTGCCAGCAGTCCCGCCGGGCGCAGCTCCGAAGCTTTCTTT. Its translation is CASSPAGRSSEAFF.

This chain links TRBV12-3 or TRBV12-4 with TRBJ1-6; D remains ambiguous. The CDR3 spans 14 residues. Trimming removed 6 bases at V and 5 bases at J, with 11 bases between. This CDR3 reads CASSTSGNNSPLHF. DNA of the CDR3: TGTGCCAGCAGCACTTCTGGAAATAATTCACCCCTCCACTTT.

V is TRBV7-8 and J is TRBJ2-5; D might be TRBD2 (6 bases). The CDR3 sequence is 13 residues long. Looked up from germline, CDR1 is SGHVS and CDR2 is FQNEAQ. V was clipped by 8 bases and J by 1 base, with 11 bases between them. DNA for the CDR3: TGTGCCAGCCGCGGAGGGACCCAAGAGACCCAGTACTTC. It codes for CASRGGTQETQYF.

This clonotype occurred a few times. The chain has TRBV5-1 and TRBJ2-7, with a possible D match to TRBD2 (6 bases). Germline V gene lookup returns CDR1 SGHRS and CDR2 YFSETQ. The CDR3 sequence is 17 residues long. V lost 6 bases and J lost 2, with 24 bases in between. The CDR3 loop reads CASMASLGGTPAYEQYF. In nucleotides, the CDR3 is TGCGCCAGCATGGCGTCCCTTGGCGGGACCCCCGCCTACGAGCAGTACTTC.

This clonotype was observed a handful of times. This chain connects TRBV10-3 to TRBJ2-5; TRBD1 aligns across 10 bases. The J segment lost 2 bases and the V segment lost 8 bases, leaving 8 bases of the junction unmatched. This CDR3 has 15 amino acids. Germline lookup yields CDR1 ENHRY and CDR2 SYGVKD. CDR3 protein: CAISPRGQGQETQYF. CDR3 nucleotides: TGTGCCATCTCACCCAGGGGACAGGGGCAAGAGACCCAGTACTTC.

V is TRBV27 and J is TRBJ2-7, with 9 nucleotides matching TRBD1. V lost 10 bases, J lost 1 base, and 14 bases stayed unmatched. CDR3 length: 16 residues. Germline V gene lookup returns CDR1 MNHEY and CDR2 SMNVEV (reference sequence). In DNA form, the CDR3 reads TGTGCCACAAGCCCCCCCTGGGGGACAGGGTCCTACGAGCAGTACTTC. Amino acids: CATSPPWGTGSYEQYF.

The table lists this clonotype with a few counts. The V gene is TRBV6-6, the J gene TRBJ2-2; 9 positions match TRBD1. The germline gives CDR1 MNHNY, CDR2 SVGAGI (reference sequence). This CDR3 is built from 12 residues. Unmatched junction bases numbered 2, after V lost 9 bases and J lost 6 bases. The CDR3 DNA sequence: TGTGCCAGTTGGACAGGGGCCGGGGAGCTGTTTTTT. It translates to CASWTGAGELFF.

The chain carries TRBV4-3 and TRBJ2-1; perhaps TRBD1 as D (6 bases). This CDR3 has 14 amino acids. Trimming removed 2 bases at V and 8 bases at J, with 13 bases between. Germline V lookup: CDR1 LGHNA, CDR2 YSLEER. CDR3 sequence: CASSQTQGWDEQFF. DNA for the CDR3: TGCGCCAGCAGCCAAACACAGGGTTGGGATGAGCAGTTCTTC.

The chain links TRBV25-1 to TRBJ2-5; 9 bases line up with TRBD2. J gave up 4 bases and V 4 bases, and 4 bases lay outside the gene matches. CDR3 length: 14 residues. Per the germline V gene, CDR1 is MGHDK and CDR2 is SYGVNS. The CDR3 loop is CASSVAGGIETQYF. CDR3 DNA: TGTGCCAGCAGTGTCGCGGGGGGGATAGAGACCCAGTACTTC.

This clonotype was recorded a few times. The chain joins TRBV14 to TRBJ1-3, with no clear D. The CDR3 is 15 residues long. Trimming shortened V by 3 bases and J by 2 bases, and 11 bases separated the two germline ends. CDR1 is SGHDN, CDR2 FVKESK, per germline. The CDR3 spells CASSHYPHPGNTIYF. Written as DNA, the CDR3 is TGTGCCAGCAGCCACTATCCCCACCCTGGAAACACCATATATTTT.

Turning to this clonotype: One end of the junction varies from germline; a read error may be responsible. The V gene is TRBV5-4, the J gene TRBJ2-3, with TRBD2 matching over 7 bases. CDR3 length: 15 amino acids. Germline values: CDR1 SGHNT, CDR2 YYREEE (reference sequence). This CDR3 is CASSLQTTSADTHYF. CDR3 in DNA: TGTGCCAGCAGCTTGCAGACAACTAGCGCAGATACGCATTATTTT.

This clonotype was detected ten times or more. The chain couples TRBV20-1 to TRBJ2-1, with D possibly being TRBD2 (7 bases). The V end was cut by 3 bases, the J end by 9 bases, with 15 bases between. The CDR3 runs 13 residues. CDR1 DFQATT and CDR2 SNEGSKA come from the germline V gene (reference sequence). This CDR3 reads CSARVPGGGEQFF. The DNA of the CDR3 is TGCAGTGCTAGGGTACCGGGGGGCGGTGAGCAGTTCTTC.

The chain joins TRBV20-1 to TRBJ2-1, with 8 bases matching TRBD2. CDR1 is DFQATT, CDR2 SNEGSKA, per germline (reference sequence). The length of the CDR3 is 16 residues. The junction had 13 bases not matched to a gene; V was cut back by 0 bases and J by 9 bases. The CDR3 coding sequence is TGCAGTGCTAGAGAGGGGAGCGGGAGCGTGCAGGGTGAGCAGTTCTTC. It specifies CSAREGSGSVQGEQFF.

This sequence joins TRBV6-1 and TRBJ2-1, with TRBD2 matching over 9 bases. The V gene end was trimmed by 4 bases and the J gene end by 0 bases; junction bases not matched to a gene: 4. The CDR3 contains 16 residues. In germline, CDR1 is MNHNS, CDR2 SASEGT. CDR3 DNA: TGTGCCAGCAGTGGCCGTAGCGGGAGCTCCTACAATGAGCAGTTCTTC. It specifies CASSGRSGSSYNEQFF.

This clonotype was seen a handful of times. The chain uses TRBV7-9 and TRBJ2-7; 12 bases line up with TRBD2. CDR1 is SEHNR and CDR2 is FQNEAQ in the germline V gene (reference sequence). There are 14 residues in the CDR3. J gave up 7 bases and V 5 bases, and 6 bases lay outside the gene matches. The CDR3 nucleotides are TGTGCCAGCAGCCAAGGACTAGCGGGGTGGGAGCAGTACTTC. Its translation is CASSQGLAGWEQYF. The full variable domain, completed using reference TRBV7-9 and TRBJ2-7, is DTGVSQNPRHKITKRGQNVTFRCDPISEHNRLYWYRQTLGQGPEFLTYFQNEAQLEKSRLLSDRFSAERPKGSFSTLEIQRTEQGDSAMYLCASSQGLAGWEQYFGPGTRLTVT.

There are a few counts of this clonotype. This rearrangement joins TRBV12-3 or TRBV12-4 to TRBJ2-3; the D gene is possibly TRBD2 (5 bases). There are 14 residues in the CDR3. V was pared by 0 bases and J by 6 bases, with 10 bases between. Here the CDR3 reads CASSLALAVDTQYF. CDR3 nucleotides: TGTGCCAGCAGTTTAGCGCTAGCAGTGGATACGCAGTATTTT.

This clonotype was picked up a small number of times. The V gene is TRBV29-1, the J gene TRBJ1-5; maybe TRBD1 (6 bases). The germline V and J ends were trimmed by 7 bases and 3 bases, with 13 bases remaining between them. The V gene's germline CDR1 is SQVTM and CDR2 ANQGSEA. This CDR3 is 13 amino acids long. The CDR3 DNA sequence: TGCAGCGCCGAAACAGGGTTCAATCAGCCCCAGCATTTT. Its protein is CSAETGFNQPQHF. The full variable domain, with the rest looked up from reference TRBV29-1 and TRBJ1-5, is SAVISQKPSRDICQRGTSLTIQCQVDSQVTMMFWYRQQPGQSLTLIATANQGSEATYESGFVIDKFPISRPNLTFSTLTVSNMSPEDSSIYLCSAETGFNQPQHFGDGTRLSIL.

For the CDR3, the DNA is TGTGCCAGCAGCTTAGCGCAGGATGAGCAGTTCTTC. It yields the protein CASSLAQDEQFF. The chain has TRBV7-8 and TRBJ2-1; D ambiguous. CDR3 length equals 12 residues. Germline lookup yields CDR1 SGHVS and CDR2 FQNEAQ. V shed 0 bases and J shed 8 bases, with 5 bases lying between them.

A few counts support this clonotype. Here the CDR3 DNA reads TGTGCCAGCAGCCAAGGCGGGACCAATGGCTACACCTTC. Translation gives CASSQGGTNGYTF. This chain joins TRBV11-2 and TRBJ1-2; a possible D gene is TRBD1 (5 bases). The CDR3 length is 13 residues. V shed 5 bases and J shed 6 bases, with 13 bases lying between them. Per germline, CDR1 SGHAT and CDR2 FQNNGV.

As DNA, the CDR3 is TGCAGTGCTTTGGGACTAGCGGAGAACAATGAGCAGTTCTTC. It is translated as CSALGLAENNEQFF. V is TRBV20-1 and J is TRBJ2-1; TRBD2 matches at 11 bases. V lost 5 bases, J lost 5 bases, and 5 bases stayed unmatched. Germline V gene lookup returns CDR1 DFQATT and CDR2 SNEGSKA (reference sequence). The CDR3 has 14 amino acids.

This chain joins TRBV6-2 or TRBV6-3 and TRBJ2-1, with TRBD2 identical over 13 bases. V dropped 5 bases and J dropped 3; count of bases not matched to a gene: 13. Germline V gene lookup returns CDR1 MNHEY and CDR2 SVGEGT. CDR3 length: 19 residues. The CDR3 DNA reads TGTGCCAGCAGTCACCTCCCCGGGACTAGCGGGACCATCTACAATGAGCAGTTCTTC. This gives the protein CASSHLPGTSGTIYNEQFF.